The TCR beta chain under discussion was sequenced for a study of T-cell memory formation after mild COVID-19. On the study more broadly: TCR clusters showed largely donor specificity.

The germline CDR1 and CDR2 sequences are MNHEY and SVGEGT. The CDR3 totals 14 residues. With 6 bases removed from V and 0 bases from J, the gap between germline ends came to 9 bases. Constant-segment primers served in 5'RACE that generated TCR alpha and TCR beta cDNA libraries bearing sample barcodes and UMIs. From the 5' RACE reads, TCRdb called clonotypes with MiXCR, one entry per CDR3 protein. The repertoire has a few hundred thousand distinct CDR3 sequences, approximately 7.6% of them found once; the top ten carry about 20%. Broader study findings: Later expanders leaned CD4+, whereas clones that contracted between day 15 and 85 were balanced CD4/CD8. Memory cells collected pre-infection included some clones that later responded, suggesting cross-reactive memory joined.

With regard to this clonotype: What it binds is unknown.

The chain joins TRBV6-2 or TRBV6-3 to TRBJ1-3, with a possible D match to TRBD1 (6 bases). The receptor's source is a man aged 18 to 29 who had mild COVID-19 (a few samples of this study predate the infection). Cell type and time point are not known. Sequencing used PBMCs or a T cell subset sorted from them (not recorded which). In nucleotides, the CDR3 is TGTGCCAGCAGAGGGGGGGACTCTGGAAACACCATATATTTT. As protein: CASRGGDSGNTIYF.